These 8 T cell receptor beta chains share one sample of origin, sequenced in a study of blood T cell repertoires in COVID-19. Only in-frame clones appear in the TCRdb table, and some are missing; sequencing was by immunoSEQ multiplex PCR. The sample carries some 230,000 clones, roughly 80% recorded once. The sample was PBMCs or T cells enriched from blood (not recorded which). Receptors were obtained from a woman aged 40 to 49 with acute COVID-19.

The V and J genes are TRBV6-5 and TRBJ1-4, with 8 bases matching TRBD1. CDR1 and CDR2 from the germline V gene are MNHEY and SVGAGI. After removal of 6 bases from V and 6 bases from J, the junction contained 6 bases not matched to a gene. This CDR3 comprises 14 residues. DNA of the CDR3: TGTGCCAGCAGGGCGAGACAGGGGTATGAAAAACTGTTTTTT. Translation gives CASRARQGYEKLFF.

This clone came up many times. The CDR3 is CASSMIGTAYEQYF. The CDR3 bases are TGTGCCAGCAGCATGATCGGGACAGCCTACGAGCAGTACTTC. The chain couples TRBV9 to TRBJ2-7; 7 bases fit TRBD1. The ends lost 4 bases at V and 2 bases at J; junction bases unmatched: 6. CDR3 size: 14 residues. The germline V gene has CDR1 SGDLS and CDR2 YYNGEE. The full variable domain, rest sourced from reference TRBV9 and TRBJ2-7, is DSGVTQTPKHLITATGQRVTLRCSPRSGDLSVYWYQQSLDQGLQFLIQYYNGEERAKGNILERFSAQQFPDLHSELNLSSLELGDSALYFCASSMIGTAYEQYFGPGTRLTVT.

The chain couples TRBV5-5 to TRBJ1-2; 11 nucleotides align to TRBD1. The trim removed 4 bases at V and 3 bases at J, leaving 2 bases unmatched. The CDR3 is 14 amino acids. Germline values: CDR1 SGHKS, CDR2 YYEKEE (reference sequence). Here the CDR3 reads CASSGDRGDYGYTF. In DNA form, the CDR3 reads TGTGCCAGCAGCGGGGACAGGGGGGACTATGGCTACACCTTC.

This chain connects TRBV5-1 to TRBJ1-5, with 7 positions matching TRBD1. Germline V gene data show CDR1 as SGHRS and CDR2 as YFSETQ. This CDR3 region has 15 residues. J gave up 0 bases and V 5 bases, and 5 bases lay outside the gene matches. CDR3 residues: CASRSGQDSNQPQHF. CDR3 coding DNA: TGCGCCAGCAGGAGTGGACAGGATAGCAATCAGCCCCAGCATTTT.

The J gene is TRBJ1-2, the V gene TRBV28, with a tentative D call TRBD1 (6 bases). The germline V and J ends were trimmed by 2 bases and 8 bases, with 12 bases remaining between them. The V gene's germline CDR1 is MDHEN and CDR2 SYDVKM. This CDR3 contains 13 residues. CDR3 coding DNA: TGTGCCAGCAGTTTAACAGGGAAGCGCGGCTACACCTTC. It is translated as CASSLTGKRGYTF.

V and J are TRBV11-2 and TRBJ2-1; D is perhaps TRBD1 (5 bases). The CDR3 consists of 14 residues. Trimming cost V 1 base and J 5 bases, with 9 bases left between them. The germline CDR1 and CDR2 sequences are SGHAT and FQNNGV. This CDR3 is CASSLVGADNEQFF. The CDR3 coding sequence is TGTGCCAGCAGCTTAGTAGGGGCCGACAATGAGCAGTTCTTC.

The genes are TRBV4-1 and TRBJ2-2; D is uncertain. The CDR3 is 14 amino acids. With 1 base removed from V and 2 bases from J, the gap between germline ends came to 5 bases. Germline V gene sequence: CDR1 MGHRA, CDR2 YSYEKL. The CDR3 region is CASSQVINTGELFF. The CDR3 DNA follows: TGCGCCAGCAGCCAAGTCATTAACACCGGGGAGCTGTTTTTT.

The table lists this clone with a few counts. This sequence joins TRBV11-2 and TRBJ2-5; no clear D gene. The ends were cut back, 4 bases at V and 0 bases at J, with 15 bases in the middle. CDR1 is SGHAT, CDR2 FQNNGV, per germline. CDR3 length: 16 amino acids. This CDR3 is CASSSSLLPYQETQYF. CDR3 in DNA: TGTGCCAGCAGCTCCTCCTTACTGCCGTACCAAGAGACCCAGTACTTC.